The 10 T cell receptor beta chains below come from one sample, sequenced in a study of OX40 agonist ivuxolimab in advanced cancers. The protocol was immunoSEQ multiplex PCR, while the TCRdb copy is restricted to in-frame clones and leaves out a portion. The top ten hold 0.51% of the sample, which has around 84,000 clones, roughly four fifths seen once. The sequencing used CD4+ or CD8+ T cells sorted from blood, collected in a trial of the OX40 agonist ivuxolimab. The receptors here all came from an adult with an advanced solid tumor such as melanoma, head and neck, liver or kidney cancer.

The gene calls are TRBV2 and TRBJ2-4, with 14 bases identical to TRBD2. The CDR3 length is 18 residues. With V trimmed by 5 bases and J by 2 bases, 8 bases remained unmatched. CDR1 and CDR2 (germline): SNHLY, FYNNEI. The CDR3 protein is CASSPGTSGSSTKNIQYF. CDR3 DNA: TGTGCCAGCAGTCCTGGGACTAGCGGGAGCTCTACCAAAAACATTCAGTACTTC.

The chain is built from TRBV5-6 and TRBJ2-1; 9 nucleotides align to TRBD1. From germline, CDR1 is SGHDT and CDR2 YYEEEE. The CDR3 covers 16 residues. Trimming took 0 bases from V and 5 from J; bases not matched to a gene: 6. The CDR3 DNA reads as TGTGCCAGCAGCTTGGCTGTGGGGACAGGGAACAATGAGCAGTTCTTC. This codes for CASSLAVGTGNNEQFF.

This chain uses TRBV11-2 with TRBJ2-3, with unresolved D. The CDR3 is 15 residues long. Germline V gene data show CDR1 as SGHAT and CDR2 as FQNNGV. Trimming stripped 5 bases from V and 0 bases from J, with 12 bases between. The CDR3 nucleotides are TGTGCCAGCAGCCGGCAATTAACTAGCACAGATACGCAGTATTTT. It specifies CASSRQLTSTDTQYF.

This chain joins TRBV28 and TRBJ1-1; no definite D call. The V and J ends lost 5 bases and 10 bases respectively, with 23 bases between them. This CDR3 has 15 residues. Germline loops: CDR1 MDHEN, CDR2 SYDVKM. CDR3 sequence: CASSLIGPGQARAFF. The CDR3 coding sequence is TGTGCCAGCAGTCTTATTGGGCCTGGGCAGGCACGAGCTTTCTTT.

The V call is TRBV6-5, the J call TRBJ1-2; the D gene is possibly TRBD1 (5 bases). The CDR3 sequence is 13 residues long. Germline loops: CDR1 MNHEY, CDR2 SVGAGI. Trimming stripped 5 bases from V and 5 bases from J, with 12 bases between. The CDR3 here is CASSRDDQYGYTF. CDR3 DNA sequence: TGTGCCAGCAGTCGGGACGACCAATATGGCTACACCTTC.

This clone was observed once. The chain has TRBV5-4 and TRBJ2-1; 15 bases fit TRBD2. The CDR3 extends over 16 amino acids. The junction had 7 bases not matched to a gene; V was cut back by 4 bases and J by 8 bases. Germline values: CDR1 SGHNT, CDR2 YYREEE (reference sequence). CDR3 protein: CASSTRTSGRADEQFF. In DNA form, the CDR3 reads TGTGCCAGCAGCACTCGGACTAGCGGGAGGGCCGATGAGCAGTTCTTC. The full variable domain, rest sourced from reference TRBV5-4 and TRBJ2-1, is ETGVTQSPTHLIKTRGQQVTLRCSSQSGHNTVSWYQQALGQGPQFIFQYYREEENGRGNFPPRFSGLQFPNYSSELNVNALELDDSALYLCASSTRTSGRADEQFFGPGTRLTVL.

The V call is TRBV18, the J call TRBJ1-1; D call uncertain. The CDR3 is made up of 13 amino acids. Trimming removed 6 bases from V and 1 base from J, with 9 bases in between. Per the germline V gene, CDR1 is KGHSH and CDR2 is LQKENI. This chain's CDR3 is CASSFGENTEAFF. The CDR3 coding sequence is TGTGCCAGCTCCTTCGGTGAGAACACTGAAGCTTTCTTT.

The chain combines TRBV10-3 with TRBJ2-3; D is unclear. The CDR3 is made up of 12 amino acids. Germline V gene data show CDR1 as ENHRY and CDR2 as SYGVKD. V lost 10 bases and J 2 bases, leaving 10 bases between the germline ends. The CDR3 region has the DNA TGTGCCACCGCAGGAGACACAGATACGCAGTATTTT. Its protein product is CATAGDTDTQYF.

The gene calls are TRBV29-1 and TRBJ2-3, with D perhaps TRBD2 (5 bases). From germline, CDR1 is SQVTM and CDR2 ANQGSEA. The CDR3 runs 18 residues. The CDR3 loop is CGLARVIVNQLSTDTQYF. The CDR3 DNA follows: TGCGGACTGGCTCGGGTGATAGTGAATCAGCTAAGCACAGATACGCAGTATTTT.

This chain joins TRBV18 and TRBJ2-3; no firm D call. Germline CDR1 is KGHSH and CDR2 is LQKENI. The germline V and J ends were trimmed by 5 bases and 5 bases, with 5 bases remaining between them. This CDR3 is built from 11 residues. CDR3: CASSNQDTQYF. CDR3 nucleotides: TGTGCCAGCTCAAATCAAGATACGCAGTATTTT.